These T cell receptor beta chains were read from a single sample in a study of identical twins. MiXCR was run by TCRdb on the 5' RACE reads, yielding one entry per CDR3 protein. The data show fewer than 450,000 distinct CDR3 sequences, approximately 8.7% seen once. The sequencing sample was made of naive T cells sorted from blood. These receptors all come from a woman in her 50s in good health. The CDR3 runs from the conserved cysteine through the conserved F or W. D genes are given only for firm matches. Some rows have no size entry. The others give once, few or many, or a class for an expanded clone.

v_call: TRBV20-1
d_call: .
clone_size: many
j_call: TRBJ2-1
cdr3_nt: TGCAGTGCTAGCCCAGGGCCTAGCTCCTACAATGAGCAGTTCTTC
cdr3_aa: CSASPGPSSYNEQFF

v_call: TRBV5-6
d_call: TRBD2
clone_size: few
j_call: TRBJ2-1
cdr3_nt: TGTGCCAGCAGCCCCTGGGGGACTAGCGGGCAAGAAGAGCAGTTCTTC
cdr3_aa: CASSPWGTSGQEEQFF

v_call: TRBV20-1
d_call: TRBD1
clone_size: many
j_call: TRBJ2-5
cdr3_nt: TGCAGTGCTGTATACCGGGACAGAGGAGAGACCCAGTACTTC
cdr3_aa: CSAVYRDRGETQYF

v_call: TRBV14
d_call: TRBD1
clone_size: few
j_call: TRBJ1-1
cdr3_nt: TGTGCCAGCAGCCACCAGGGGGGTAACACTGAAGCTTTCTTT
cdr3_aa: CASSHQGGNTEAFF

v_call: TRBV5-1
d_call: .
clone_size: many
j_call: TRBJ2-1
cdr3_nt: TGCGCCAGCAGCTTGGGTGGCCCTCCCCCTTACAATGAGCAGTTCTTC
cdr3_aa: CASSLGGPPPYNEQFF

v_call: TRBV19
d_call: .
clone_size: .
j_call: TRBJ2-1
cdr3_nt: TGTGCCAGTAGTATATCGGACTATAACAATGAGCAGTTCTTC
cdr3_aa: CASSISDYNNEQFF

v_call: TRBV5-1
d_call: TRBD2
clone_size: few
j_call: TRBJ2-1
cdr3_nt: TGCGCCAGCAGCCCGGTGATGAGCGGGAGTTACAATGAGCAGTTCTTC
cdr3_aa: CASSPVMSGSYNEQFF

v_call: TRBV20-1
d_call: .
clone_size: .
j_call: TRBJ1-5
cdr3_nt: TGCAGTGCTCCGGACCTCCCGGGGCAGCCCCAGCATTTT
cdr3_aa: CSAPDLPGQPQHF

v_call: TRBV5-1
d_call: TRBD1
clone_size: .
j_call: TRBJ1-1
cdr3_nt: TGCGCCAGCAGCTTCGCGGGGGGACAGAATCTTGAAGCTTTCTTT
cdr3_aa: CASSFAGGQNLEAFF

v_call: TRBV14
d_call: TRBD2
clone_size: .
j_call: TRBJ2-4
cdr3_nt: TGTGCCAGCAGCTCACTAAGGGAGGGGCAAAACATTCAGTACTTC
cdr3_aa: CASSSLREGQNIQYF

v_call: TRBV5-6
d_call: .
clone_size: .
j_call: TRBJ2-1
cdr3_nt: TGTGCCAGCAGCTTGTTAAGCGGAGCCCTCTCATACAATGAGCAGTTCTTC
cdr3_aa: CASSLLSGALSYNEQFF

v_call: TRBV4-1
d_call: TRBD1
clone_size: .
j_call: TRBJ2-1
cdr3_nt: TGCGCCAGCAGCCAAGATGGGGACAGGGGACGATCCTACAATGAGCAGTTCTTC
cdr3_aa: CASSQDGDRGRSYNEQFF

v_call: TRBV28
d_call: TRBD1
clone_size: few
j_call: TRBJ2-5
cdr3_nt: TGTGCCAGCACAGGGGGAACTCCAGAGACCCAGTACTTC
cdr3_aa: CASTGGTPETQYF